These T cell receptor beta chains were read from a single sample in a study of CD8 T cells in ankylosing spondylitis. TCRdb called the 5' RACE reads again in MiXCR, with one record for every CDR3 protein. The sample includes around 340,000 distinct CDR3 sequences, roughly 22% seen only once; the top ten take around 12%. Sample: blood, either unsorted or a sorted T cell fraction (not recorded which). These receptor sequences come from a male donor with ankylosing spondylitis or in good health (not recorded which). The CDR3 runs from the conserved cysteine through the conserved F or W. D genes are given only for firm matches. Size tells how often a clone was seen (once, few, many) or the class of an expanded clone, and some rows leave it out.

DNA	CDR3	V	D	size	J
TGTGCCAGCAGCGTAGGTGGACAGGGGGTCACAGATACGCAGTATTTT	CASSVGGQGVTDTQYF	TRBV9	TRBD1	-	TRBJ2-3
TGTGCCAGCAGCTCCTGGGAGGGCAGTCCCTACGAGCAGTACTTC	CASSSWEGSPYEQYF	TRBV5-4	TRBD2	-	TRBJ2-7
TGCAGTGCTAGATTGGGGAACACCGGGGAGCTGTTTTTT	CSARLGNTGELFF	TRBV20-1	-	-	TRBJ2-2
TGTGCCAGCATTCTGACAGGGGAAGGATCCTACAATGAGCAGTTCTTC	CASILTGEGSYNEQFF	TRBV12-3/TRBV12-4	TRBD1	many	TRBJ2-1
TGTGCCAGCAGTATTGGGACGAACACCGGGGAGCTGTTTTTT	CASSIGTNTGELFF	TRBV2	-	-	TRBJ2-2
TGTGCCAGCAGTCATCAATATACCCAGTACTTC	CASSHQYTQYF	TRBV12-3/TRBV12-4	-	-	TRBJ2-5
TGTGCCAGCAGGCCCAGGGGAGGAGGCTCCTACGAGCAGTACTTC	CASRPRGGGSYEQYF	TRBV13	-	many	TRBJ2-7
TGCGCCAGCAGCCCCCTGGGACGATCCTACGGGGACACCGGGGAGCTGTTTTTT	CASSPLGRSYGDTGELFF	TRBV4-1	-	-	TRBJ2-2
TGTGCCACGTGGACACCCGAGGGCACCGGGGAGCTGTTTTTT	CATWTPEGTGELFF	TRBV10-3	-	few	TRBJ2-2
TGTGCCAGCAGCAAAACAATGGATGAGCAGTTCTTC	CASSKTMDEQFF	TRBV5-6	-	-	TRBJ2-1
TGTGCCAGCAGTCCAAGGACAGGGGGCTACGAGCAGTACTTC	CASSPRTGGYEQYF	TRBV12-3/TRBV12-4	TRBD1	-	TRBJ2-7
TGTGCCAGCAAAAGGGGTAGGCCAGCAGAGACCCAGTACTTC	CASKRGRPAETQYF	TRBV6-4	-	-	TRBJ2-5
TGTGCCAGCAGCTTAATTAGCGGGGGGGCCGGAGGCTACGAGCAGTACTTC	CASSLISGGAGGYEQYF	TRBV7-2	TRBD2	-	TRBJ2-7
TGCAGTGCCGGACCCGGGACCGCAACTGGGGCCAACGTCCTGACTTTC	CSAGPGTATGANVLTF	TRBV20-1	-	-	TRBJ2-6
TGTGCCAGCAGTGGGACAGGGGAGGCCACAGATACGCAGTATTTT	CASSGTGEATDTQYF	TRBV28	TRBD1	-	TRBJ2-3
TGTGCCAGCAGCCCCGGACCGGCTAGCACAGATACGCAGTATTTT	CASSPGPASTDTQYF	TRBV3-1	-	few	TRBJ2-3
TGTGCCAGCAGCCAAGTCCTTCAATACGGCTACAATGAGCAGTTCTTC	CASSQVLQYGYNEQFF	TRBV3-1	-	-	TRBJ2-1
TGTGCCAGCAGTTACTCGATTGGAGGGAACACCGGGGAGCTGTTTTTT	CASSYSIGGNTGELFF	TRBV6-6	-	few	TRBJ2-2
TGTGCCAGCAGCCCTCCGGGGCGACCCTCCTACAATGAGCAGTTCTTC	CASSPPGRPSYNEQFF	TRBV7-8	-	few	TRBJ2-1
TGTGCCAGCAGCTTAGGAGCGGGAGAGACCCAGTACTTC	CASSLGAGETQYF	TRBV7-2	-	many	TRBJ2-5
TGTGCCAGCAGAACCCCAGGCAATGAGCAGTTCTTC	CASRTPGNEQFF	TRBV28	-	few	TRBJ2-1
TGTGCCAGCGGAGCCCAGGAGCTCTCCTACAATGAGCAGTTCTTC	CASGAQELSYNEQFF	TRBV12-3/TRBV12-4	-	few	TRBJ2-1
TGCGCCAGCAGCCAAGGGACAGGGCGTATCGATGAGCAGTTCTTC	CASSQGTGRIDEQFF	TRBV4-1	TRBD1	-	TRBJ2-1
TGTGCCAGCAGCCTAAACAGGGGGCGGGACACCGGGGAGCTGTTTTTT	CASSLNRGRDTGELFF	TRBV7-8	TRBD1	few	TRBJ2-2
TGTGCGAGCGGGGGGACCCACCAAGAGACCCAGTACTTC	CASGGTHQETQYF	TRBV4-2	TRBD2	-	TRBJ2-5
TGCGCCAGCAGCCAAAACTCCCCAGCCAGCTCCTACAATGAGCAGTTCTTC	CASSQNSPASSYNEQFF	TRBV4-1	-	-	TRBJ2-1
TGTGCCAGCAGCCTCGGACTAGCGGGGGGCCTATACAATGAGCAGTTCTTC	CASSLGLAGGLYNEQFF	TRBV9	TRBD2	few	TRBJ2-1
TGTGCCAGCAGTTTCCAGCGGGTAGCCGAGCAGTACTTC	CASSFQRVAEQYF	TRBV28	-	few	TRBJ2-7
TGTGCCATCAGTGAGTCCCAACTAGACACCCTTTCCGGTACGCAGTATTTT	CAISESQLDTLSGTQYF	TRBV10-3	-	many	TRBJ2-3
TGCAGTGCTAGTCCCGGGACAGGTGAACTAGCCAAAAACATTCAGTACTTC	CSASPGTGELAKNIQYF	TRBV20-1	TRBD1	few	TRBJ2-4
TGTGCCACCAGCGGGGACTATGAAGAGACCCAGTACTTC	CATSGDYEETQYF	TRBV15	TRBD2	many	TRBJ2-5
TGTGCCAGCAGCGGTCTTGCCCCAGGTTCCTACAATGAGCAGTTCTTC	CASSGLAPGSYNEQFF	TRBV7-9	-	-	TRBJ2-1
TGTGCCAGCAGTTTCTCGACTAGCGGGGGGTACCAAGAGACCCAGTACTTC	CASSFSTSGGYQETQYF	TRBV12-3/TRBV12-4	TRBD2	few	TRBJ2-5
TGTGCCAGCAGCCAAACGACAGGGGGTGAAGCTTTCTTT	CASSQTTGGEAFF	TRBV12-3/TRBV12-4	TRBD1	-	TRBJ1-1
TGCAGCGTTGAAGCGGGAGGGAGGCCTGAAGCTTTCTTT	CSVEAGGRPEAFF	TRBV29-1	-	-	TRBJ1-1
TGTGCCAGCAGTGAAAATCAGGGCTACGAGCAGTACTTC	CASSENQGYEQYF	TRBV6-1	-	-	TRBJ2-7
TGTGCCAGCAGCTTAGCCGGGGGCACCCCCTCCTACGAGCAGTACTTC	CASSLAGGTPSYEQYF	TRBV7-9	-	few	TRBJ2-7
TGCGCCAGCAGCCCTCACAGCCCGAACACCGGGGAGCTGTTTTTT	CASSPHSPNTGELFF	TRBV5-1	-	-	TRBJ2-2
TGCGCCAGCAGCCAAGGGGCCGGGGGTAGGCGCTACGAGCAGTACTTC	CASSQGAGGRRYEQYF	TRBV4-1	-	-	TRBJ2-7
TGTGCCGCCTACCGGGACAGATACAATGAGCAGTTCTTC	CAAYRDRYNEQFF	TRBV30	TRBD1	-	TRBJ2-1
TGTGCCAGCAGCCAAGAATCGGTGCGGGGACCGGTCGAGCAGTACTTC	CASSQESVRGPVEQYF	TRBV4-2	-	-	TRBJ2-7
TGTGCCAGCAGTTTAGCCCCGACAGGGGGGAGCACTGAAGCTTTCTTT	CASSLAPTGGSTEAFF	TRBV12-3/TRBV12-4	TRBD1	many	TRBJ1-1
TGTGCCAGCAGCCGCGAGGTGCAGTACTTC	CASSREVQYF	TRBV7-3	-	many	TRBJ2-7
TGTGCCAGCAGCCCCGGGGAGCTGTTTTTT	CASSPGELFF	TRBV7-9	-	few	TRBJ2-2
TGTGCCAGCAGCTTAGGTGGGACGCCATACAATGAGCAGTTCTTC	CASSLGGTPYNEQFF	TRBV7-9	-	-	TRBJ2-1
TGTGCCAGCAGCTTAGGAGCGGTGGGGGGACAGTTCCAAGAGACCCAGTACTTC	CASSLGAVGGQFQETQYF	TRBV7-3	-	few	TRBJ2-5
TGTGCCAGCAGTTTAGGTGGTAGCGGGGGGTCCACCGGGGAGCTGTTTTTT	CASSLGGSGGSTGELFF	TRBV12-3/TRBV12-4	TRBD2	-	TRBJ2-2
TGTGCCAGCAGCGTAGCGCGGGGGGCCACAGATACGCAGTATTTT	CASSVARGATDTQYF	TRBV9	TRBD2	few	TRBJ2-3
TGTGCCAGCAGCCAAGCGGGCTCCGGTGACGGGGTTTCACCCCTCCACTTT	CASSQAGSGDGVSPLHF	TRBV4-2	-	many	TRBJ1-6
TGTGCCAGCAGCTTAGCTCCAATACAGAACACCGGGGAGCTGTTTTTT	CASSLAPIQNTGELFF	TRBV7-9	-	-	TRBJ2-2
TGCAGTGCTAGAGAAACGGGGGGAGCCTACAATGAGCAGTTCTTC	CSARETGGAYNEQFF	TRBV20-1	TRBD2	-	TRBJ2-1
TGCAGTGCTAGGGAAGGGGACTACGAGCAGTACTTC	CSAREGDYEQYF	TRBV20-1	-	-	TRBJ2-7
TGTGCCAGCAGTGAATATGCGAGAGGAAACACTGAAGCTTTCTTT	CASSEYARGNTEAFF	TRBV25-1	-	many	TRBJ1-1
TGTGCCAGCCGTTCGGGGGGTTCAACTAATGAAAAACTGTTTTTT	CASRSGGSTNEKLFF	TRBV7-8	-	few	TRBJ1-4
TGTGCCAGCAGCTTGGCCGTCGCAGGGAGATTCAATGAGCAGTTCTTC	CASSLAVAGRFNEQFF	TRBV5-6	-	few	TRBJ2-1
TGTGCCAGCAGCGCCGGACAGGGTTTGAATGAGCAGTTCTTC	CASSAGQGLNEQFF	TRBV7-9	TRBD1	-	TRBJ2-1
TGTGCCAGCAGCACCGGGACTTTTCAAGAGACCCAGTACTTC	CASSTGTFQETQYF	TRBV9	-	few	TRBJ2-5